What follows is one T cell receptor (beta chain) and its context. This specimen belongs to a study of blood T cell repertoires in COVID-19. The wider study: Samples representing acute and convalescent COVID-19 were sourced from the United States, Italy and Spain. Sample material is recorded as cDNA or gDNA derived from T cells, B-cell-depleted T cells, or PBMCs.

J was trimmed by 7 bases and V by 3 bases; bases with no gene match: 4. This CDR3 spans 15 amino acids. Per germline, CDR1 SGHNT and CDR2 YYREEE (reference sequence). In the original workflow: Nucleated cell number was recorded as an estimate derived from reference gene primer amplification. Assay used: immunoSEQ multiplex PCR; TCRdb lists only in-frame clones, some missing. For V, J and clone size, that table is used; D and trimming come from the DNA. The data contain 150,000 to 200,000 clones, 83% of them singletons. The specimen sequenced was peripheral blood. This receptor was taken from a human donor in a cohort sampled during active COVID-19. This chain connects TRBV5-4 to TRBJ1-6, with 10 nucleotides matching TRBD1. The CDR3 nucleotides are TGTGCCAGCAGCTATGGACAGGGGGTCAATTCACCCCTCCACTTT. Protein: CASSYGQGVNSPLHF. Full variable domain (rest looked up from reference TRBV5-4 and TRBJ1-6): ETGVTQSPTHLIKTRGQQVTLRCSSQSGHNTVSWYQQALGQGPQFIFQYYREEENGRGNFPPRFSGLQFPNYSSELNVNALELDDSALYLCASSYGQGVNSPLHFGNGTRLTVT.